The rows below give T cell receptor beta chains drawn from one sample of a study of cytomegalovirus exposure and HLA in healthy donors. Some clones are missing from TCRdb's copy, which holds only in-frame ones; the method was immunoSEQ multiplex PCR. The sample has under 200,000 clones, 65% to 70% seen once. Sample: PBMCs. The receptor source for this set is a woman aged 18 to 35 in good health and CMV-seropositive. The CDR3 runs from the conserved cysteine through the conserved F or W. D genes are given only for firm matches. The size entry is marked missing in some rows and otherwise reads once, few, many or a size class.

J: TRBJ2-2; D: .; V: TRBV28; size: .; DNA: TGTGCCAGCAGTTCCATGCCTATGTTGGCAGGGGCCGGGGAGCTGTTTTTT; CDR3: CASSSMPMLAGAGELFF
J: TRBJ2-3; D: TRBD2; V: TRBV4-1; size: .; DNA: TGCGCCAGCAGCCTAGGGATACTAGCGGGATCGGGAGATACGCAGTATTTT; CDR3: CASSLGILAGSGDTQYF
J: TRBJ2-1; D: .; V: TRBV19; size: .; DNA: TGTGCCAGTAGTCACGGACAGCACAATGAGCAGTTCTTC; CDR3: CASSHGQHNEQFF
J: TRBJ1-3; D: .; V: TRBV11-2; size: .; DNA: TGTGCCAGCAGCTTCGGTCACAGCCCAAAGGGAAACACCATATATTTT; CDR3: CASSFGHSPKGNTIYF
J: TRBJ2-1; D: .; V: TRBV7-8; size: .; DNA: TGTGCCAGCAGCTTAGGACAGATCGTCCATCCGCCTCACAATGAGCAGTTCTTC; CDR3: CASSLGQIVHPPHNEQFF
J: TRBJ1-5; D: .; V: TRBV28; size: .; DNA: TGTGCCAAGGGGGTTAATCAGCCCCAGCATTTT; CDR3: CAKGVNQPQHF
J: TRBJ2-5; D: .; V: TRBV7-2; size: .; DNA: TGTGCCAGCAGCTCTCGGAGGTACCAAGAGACCCAGTACTTC; CDR3: CASSSRRYQETQYF
J: TRBJ2-1; D: TRBD2; V: TRBV4-1; size: .; DNA: TGCGCCAGCAGCCAAGTCCCCGGACTAGCGGGGGCCTACAATGAGCAGTTCTTC; CDR3: CASSQVPGLAGAYNEQFF
J: TRBJ1-1; D: .; V: TRBV7-6; size: .; DNA: TGTGCCAGCAGCTTAAGGTACAGGAACACTGAAGCTTTCTTT; CDR3: CASSLRYRNTEAFF
J: TRBJ1-1; D: TRBD1; V: TRBV27; size: few; DNA: TGTGCCAGCACACGGACAGGGGTCATGAACACTGAAGCTTTCTTT; CDR3: CASTRTGVMNTEAFF
J: TRBJ2-3; D: TRBD1; V: TRBV14; size: .; DNA: TGTGCCAGCAGCCAAACCGGGACAGGGGGCGCAGATACGCAGTATTTT; CDR3: CASSQTGTGGADTQYF
J: TRBJ1-1; D: .; V: TRBV13; size: .; DNA: TGTGCCAGCAGGGGCAGGCCAATGAACACTGAAGCTTTCTTT; CDR3: CASRGRPMNTEAFF
J: TRBJ2-5; D: .; V: TRBV6-5; size: .; DNA: TGTGCCAGCAGTTTGGAGGCCGGGCTGGAGACCCAGTACTTC; CDR3: CASSLEAGLETQYF
J: TRBJ2-7; D: .; V: TRBV27; size: .; DNA: TGTGCCAGCAGGCGAGGGGGGGGCTCTCAGGGCTACGAGCAGTACTTC; CDR3: CASRRGGGSQGYEQYF
J: TRBJ1-5; D: TRBD1; V: TRBV2; size: once; DNA: TGTGCCAGCAGTAAACCCGGGACAGTTAGCAATCAGCCCCAGCATTTT; CDR3: CASSKPGTVSNQPQHF
J: TRBJ2-2; D: .; V: TRBV27; size: .; DNA: TGTGCCAGCAGTCACCTGAGCACCGGGGAGCTGTTTTTT; CDR3: CASSHLSTGELFF
J: TRBJ1-5; D: .; V: TRBV11-2; size: .; DNA: TGTGCCAGCAGCTTAGTAGGCCGGGGTCAGCCCCAGCATTTT; CDR3: CASSLVGRGQPQHF
J: TRBJ2-3; D: .; V: TRBV7-8; size: .; DNA: TGTGCCAGCAGCTTAGTTCGGTCTAGCACAGATACGCAGTATTTT; CDR3: CASSLVRSSTDTQYF
J: TRBJ1-5; D: TRBD1; V: TRBV18; size: .; DNA: TGTGCCAGCTCCCTTGACAGGGTTTATCGGTCGGGTCAGCCCCAGCATTTT; CDR3: CASSLDRVYRSGQPQHF
J: TRBJ1-4; D: .; V: TRBV7-2; size: .; DNA: TGTGCCAGCAGCTTAGGAGGACTAATTGGTGAAAAACTGTTTTTT; CDR3: CASSLGGLIGEKLFF
J: TRBJ2-1; D: TRBD1; V: TRBV4-3; size: .; DNA: TGCGCCAGCAGCTCGGGACAGGGGTCTGGCAATGAGCAGTTCTTC; CDR3: CASSSGQGSGNEQFF
J: TRBJ2-1; D: .; V: TRBV11-1; size: .; DNA: TGTGCCAGCAGCTCCGGATCGCGGCTGACCTACAATGAGCAGTTCTTC; CDR3: CASSSGSRLTYNEQFF
J: TRBJ2-1; D: .; V: TRBV6-5; size: .; DNA: TGTGCCAGCAGTTATTGGTCTGGGAGGTCCTACAATGAGCAGTTCTTC; CDR3: CASSYWSGRSYNEQFF
J: TRBJ2-5; D: TRBD1; V: TRBV30; size: .; DNA: TGTGCCTGGGGACAGGGGTACGGAGAGACCCAGTACTTC; CDR3: CAWGQGYGETQYF
J: TRBJ2-2; D: .; V: TRBV6-1; size: .; DNA: TGTGCCATCCATTGGACTGCATCGAACACCGGGGAGCTGTTTTTT; CDR3: CAIHWTASNTGELFF
J: TRBJ2-1; D: .; V: TRBV4-1; size: .; DNA: TGCGCCAGCAGCCAAGACCCAGCTAGTATCTACAATGAGCAGTTCTTC; CDR3: CASSQDPASIYNEQFF
J: TRBJ2-5; D: .; V: TRBV25-1; size: .; DNA: TGTGCCAGCAGTGACCGGACAGTCCAAGAGACCCAGTACTTC; CDR3: CASSDRTVQETQYF
J: TRBJ1-2; D: .; V: TRBV5-6; size: few; DNA: TGTGCCAGCACCGCCGGGGGGGACTACACCTTC; CDR3: CASTAGGDYTF
J: TRBJ2-5; D: TRBD2; V: TRBV5-4; size: .; DNA: TGTGCCAGCAGCTTGGGAGGACTAGCGGGGGGGCGCTTGGAGACCCAGTACTTC; CDR3: CASSLGGLAGGRLETQYF
J: TRBJ1-1; D: .; V: TRBV19; size: .; DNA: TGTGCCAGTAGTATAGCCCCCGGGGAGGAAGCTTTCTTT; CDR3: CASSIAPGEEAFF
J: TRBJ2-7; D: TRBD1; V: TRBV27; size: .; DNA: TGTGCCAGCAGTTCACACCTACGACAGGGGGACCCGTACTTC; CDR3: CASSSHLRQGDPYF
J: TRBJ1-1; D: .; V: TRBV5-1; size: .; DNA: TGCGCCAGCAGAAGGGAGACTGAAGCTTTCTTT; CDR3: CASRRETEAFF
J: TRBJ2-3; D: .; V: TRBV21-1; size: .; DNA: TGTGCCAGCAGCAAAAGCCACCACAGGCTAGATCCCCGACATACGCAGTATTTT; CDR3: CASSKSHHRLDPRHTQYF
J: TRBJ1-6; D: .; V: TRBV6-5; size: .; DNA: TGTGCCAGCAGTTACAACGACATTCCCGATTCACCCCTCCACTTT; CDR3: CASSYNDIPDSPLHF
J: TRBJ1-2; D: .; V: TRBV5-1; size: .; DNA: TGCGCCAGCAGCTGGAGGGCCCCTCCCGACTATGGCTACACCTTC; CDR3: CASSWRAPPDYGYTF
J: TRBJ1-2; D: .; V: TRBV29-1; size: once; DNA: TGCAGCGTTGTGGGGGGTTCCAACTATGGCTACACCTTC; CDR3: CSVVGGSNYGYTF
J: TRBJ1-4; D: TRBD1; V: TRBV28; size: few; DNA: TGTGCCAGCAGTCCCCAGACAGGGTGGGGTGAAAAACTGTTTTTT; CDR3: CASSPQTGWGEKLFF
J: TRBJ2-5; D: .; V: TRBV4-3; size: .; DNA: TGCGCCAGCAGCCAAGATCTTGCCCAGGAGACCCAGTACTTC; CDR3: CASSQDLAQETQYF
J: TRBJ2-7; D: TRBD1; V: TRBV7-9; size: few; DNA: TGTGCCAGCAGCAGGGACAGGGGACTCTCCTACGAGCAGTACTTC; CDR3: CASSRDRGLSYEQYF
J: TRBJ2-1; D: .; V: TRBV4-1; size: .; DNA: TGCGCCAGCAGAGTTCTGGCGGGACCTATTGAGGAGCAGTTCTTC; CDR3: CASRVLAGPIEEQFF
J: TRBJ2-3; D: TRBD1; V: TRBV7-9; size: many; DNA: TGTGCCAGCAGTAAAGGGACAGCCCCCTTCACAGATACGCAGTATTTT; CDR3: CASSKGTAPFTDTQYF
J: TRBJ2-7; D: .; V: TRBV5-4; size: .; DNA: TGTGCCAGCAGCTTTGGCACAGGGACCTACGAGCAGTACTTC; CDR3: CASSFGTGTYEQYF
J: TRBJ2-3; D: TRBD2; V: TRBV7-9; size: .; DNA: TGTGCCAGCAGCTCGACTAGCGGGGGCGACACAGATACGCAGTATTTT; CDR3: CASSSTSGGDTDTQYF
J: TRBJ2-2; D: TRBD2; V: TRBV27; size: .; DNA: TGTGCCAGCAGTTCCCGTCCTAGCGGCACCGGGGAGCTGTTTTTT; CDR3: CASSSRPSGTGELFF
J: TRBJ2-1; D: TRBD1; V: TRBV29-1; size: .; DNA: TGCAGCGTTGGACAGGGTCCCAACGATGAGCAGTTCTTC; CDR3: CSVGQGPNDEQFF
J: TRBJ1-4; D: .; V: TRBV4-1; size: .; DNA: TGCGCCAGCAGCCAAGGGAACAGTGAAAAACTGTTTTTT; CDR3: CASSQGNSEKLFF